The rows below give T cell receptor beta chains drawn from one sample of a study of blood T cell repertoires in COVID-19. Here immunoSEQ multiplex PCR was the method, and the copy in TCRdb shows in-frame clones only, minus some. This sample has more than 120,000 clones, with about 87% found just once. Sample: peripheral blood. These receptors were obtained from a man in his fifties or sixties who had recovered from COVID-19. CDR3s include the opening cysteine and the closing phenylalanine or tryptophan. The D gene is left open where the match is weak. The size field is filled for only some rows; it gives once, few, many or a size class.

few TRBJ2-3 TRBD1 TRBV25-1 TGTGCCAGCAGTGAAGGGACAGGGGAAACAGATACGCAGTATTTT CASSEGTGETDTQYF
. TRBJ1-2 . TRBV9 TGTGCCAGCAGCGTAGAGGTCTGGGGGGGTGATGGCTACACCTTC CASSVEVWGGDGYTF
few TRBJ1-5 . TRBV5-1 TGCGCCAGCAGCTTGGGGGACACGGATCAGCCCCAGCATTTT CASSLGDTDQPQHF
. TRBJ2-7 . TRBV11-3 TGTGCCAGCAGCTTAGATCTCGGCGGAGGGCAGCACTACGAGCAGTACTTC CASSLDLGGGQHYEQYF
. TRBJ2-2 . TRBV6-1 TGTGCCAGCAGTGAAGCAGGGGGGACTATCACCGGGGAGCTGTTTTTT CASSEAGGTITGELFF
once TRBJ1-4 . TRBV11-2 TGTGCCAGCAGCTTAGGTTGGGGGCTGCCGACTAATGAAAAACTGTTTTTT CASSLGWGLPTNEKLFF
. TRBJ2-1 TRBD1 TRBV6-2/TRBV6-3 TGTGCCAGCAGTTACGGACAGGGCAACGTCAATGAGCAGTTCTTC CASSYGQGNVNEQFF
. TRBJ1-1 . TRBV6-2/TRBV6-3 TGTGCCAGCAGTTGGGACTTACAAGCTTTCTTT CASSWDLQAFF
. TRBJ1-3 . TRBV30 TGTGCCTGGATGCGCGGGGAGTCTGGAAACACCATATATTTT CAWMRGESGNTIYF
. TRBJ1-5 TRBD1 TRBV18 TGTGCCAGCTCAGGAGGACAGGATAGCAATCAGCCCCAGCATTTT CASSGGQDSNQPQHF
. TRBJ2-3 TRBD2 TRBV30 TGTGCCTGGAGTGTAAGCGGGGGCCTCACAGATACGCAGTATTTT CAWSVSGGLTDTQYF
. TRBJ2-5 TRBD2 TRBV5-1 TGCGCCAGCAGCTTGAATAGGCCTGGCGGGGGGGCCCCCACTCAAGAGACCCAGTACTTC CASSLNRPGGGAPTQETQYF
. TRBJ2-2 TRBD1 TRBV5-1 TGCGCCAGCAGCCAAAGGACAGGGCGCACCGGGGAGCTGTTTTTT CASSQRTGRTGELFF
. TRBJ2-5 TRBD2 TRBV10-3 TGTGCCACCAATCCCAGCGGGGGGTCCCAAGAGACCCAGTACTTC CATNPSGGSQETQYF
. TRBJ1-2 . TRBV11-2 TGTGCCAGCAGCTTAGATTATAATGGGGGCGCGGCCCCTAACTATGGCTACACCTTC CASSLDYNGGAAPNYGYTF
. TRBJ2-3 TRBD2 TRBV5-1 TGCGCCAGCAGCTTGGAGTTGCGGGGGGGAACAGATACGCAGTATTTT CASSLELRGGTDTQYF
once TRBJ2-7 . TRBV5-1 TGCGCCAGCAGCTTGGAGCCCCCCTACGAGCAGTACTTC CASSLEPPYEQYF
. TRBJ2-1 TRBD1 TRBV19 TGTGCCAGTAACCGACAGGGGGCGTCCGTTGAGCAGTTCTTC CASNRQGASVEQFF
. TRBJ1-5 TRBD1 TRBV7-9 TGTGCCAGCGGATCGGGACAGAATAGCAATCAGCCCCAGCATTTT CASGSGQNSNQPQHF
. TRBJ1-6 TRBD1 TRBV4-1 TGCGCCAGCAGCCAAGACTGGCAGGGGGCGGCCCCCCTCCACTTT CASSQDWQGAAPLHF